The clone carrying this T cell receptor (beta chain) was recorded a few times. The data belong to a study of T-cell reconstitution after alpha-beta-depleted transplantation in children. Preparation of the TCRbeta library involved a method that used unique molecular identifiers. TCRdb re-called the PCR reads through MiXCR, storing one row per CDR3 protein. The profile shows fewer than 550,000 distinct CDR3 sequences, approximately 10% of them singletons. V dropped 7 bases and J dropped 0; count of bases not matched to a gene: 11. Germline CDR1 SQVTM, CDR2 ANQGSEA. The CDR3 runs 16 residues. The source is a female patient under 10 years old who had a stem cell transplant for aplastic anemia, so the T cells may come from the graft donor. Here the sequenced sample was PBMCs, mostly from graft donor cells, taken 180 days after TCRalphabeta/CD19-depleted stem cell transplant. The rearrangement uses TRBV29-1 and TRBJ2-3, with TRBD2 matching 9 bases. In nucleotides, the CDR3 is TGCAGCGCCGCCGGGACTAGCTTCTCTAGCACAGATACGCAGTATTTT. This sequence encodes CSAAGTSFSSTDTQYF.